These 19 T cell receptor beta chains were all obtained from the same sample, sequenced in a study of blood T cell repertoires in COVID-19. Clones were read by immunoSEQ multiplex PCR, and TCRdb kept only the in-frame ones, dropping some. Here the sample spans about 240,000 clones, roughly nine tenths being singletons. What was sequenced was peripheral blood. The origin of the receptors is a man in his sixties who had recovered from COVID-19.

The V call is TRBV27, the J call TRBJ1-2, with D perhaps matching TRBD1 (6 bases). In germline, CDR1 is MNHEY, CDR2 SMNVEV (reference sequence). The CDR3 covers 13 residues. V lost 6 bases and J 8 bases, leaving 16 bases between the germline ends. The CDR3 nucleotides are TGTGCCAGCAGAGCGGGGGGCTCTTGGGGCTACACCTTC. Protein sequence: CASRAGGSWGYTF.

This clone appeared once. The chain links TRBV12-5 to TRBJ2-5, with TRBD2 matching 16 bases. The trim removed 7 bases at V and 4 bases at J, leaving 12 bases unmatched. CDR3 length: 18 amino acids. Per the germline V gene, CDR1 is LGHNT and CDR2 is FRNRAP. In nucleotides, the CDR3 is TGTGCTAGTGAGTCGGGACTAGCGGGGGGGTTTACGACAGAGACCCAGTACTTC. This sequence encodes CASESGLAGGFTTETQYF.

The rearrangement uses TRBV11-3 and TRBJ2-1; 7 nucleotides match TRBD2. V dropped 1 base and J dropped 6; count of bases not matched to a gene: 9. Germline V gene data show CDR1 as SGHNT and CDR2 as YENEEA. The CDR3 contains 16 residues. The CDR3 here is CASSLGLGGETNEQFF. As DNA, the CDR3 is TGTGCCAGCAGCTTAGGCCTGGGGGGGGAGACCAATGAGCAGTTCTTC.

The genes are TRBV5-1 and TRBJ2-1; TRBD2 might be the D (5 bases). V dropped 2 bases and J dropped 3 bases, with 9 bases sitting between them. Germline V gene lookup returns CDR1 SGHRS and CDR2 YFSETQ. The CDR3 length is 14 residues. The CDR3 here is CASSLARDYNEQFF. In nucleotides, the CDR3 is TGCGCCAGCAGCTTAGCTCGGGACTACAATGAGCAGTTCTTC.

This chain connects TRBV7-6 to TRBJ2-3; TRBD2 matches 9 bases. Germline trimming cut 6 bases from V and 2 bases from J; bases unmatched to any gene: 3. The CDR3 covers 14 residues. CDR1 and CDR2 (germline): SGHVS, FNYEAQ. CDR3 amino acids: CASRTSGYTDTQYF. The CDR3 DNA follows: TGTGCCAGCAGGACTAGCGGTTACACAGATACGCAGTATTTT.

This chain joins TRBV9 and TRBJ1-2, with TRBD1 matching over 8 bases. CDR3 length equals 15 residues. Germline CDR1 and CDR2: SGDLS and YYNGEE. J was trimmed by 4 bases and V by 4 bases; bases with no gene match: 9. The DNA of the CDR3 is TGTGCCAGCAGCCCCCGGGACAGGCGCGCCTATGGCTACACCTTC. Its protein is CASSPRDRRAYGYTF.

The V gene is TRBV14, the J gene TRBJ2-3; 7 nucleotides agree with TRBD1. CDR1 and CDR2 (germline): SGHDN, FVKESK. With V trimmed by 3 bases and J by 5 bases, 8 bases remained unmatched. The CDR3 consists of 15 residues. CDR3 DNA sequence: TGTGCCAGCAGCCATGCAGGGGGATTAGGAGATACGCAGTATTTT. It encodes CASSHAGGLGDTQYF.

J is TRBJ1-4 and V is TRBV30; TRBD1 matches 9 bases. The germline V gene encodes CDR1 GTSNPN and CDR2 SVGIG (reference sequence). J was trimmed by 10 bases and V by 1 base; bases with no gene match: 10. CDR3 size: 15 residues. The CDR3 here is CAWSAPTGGTGKLFF. CDR3 nucleotides: TGTGCCTGGAGTGCTCCGACAGGGGGGACGGGAAAACTGTTTTTT.

The chain uses TRBV7-6 and TRBJ1-3; D remains ambiguous. Germline CDR1 and CDR2: SGHVS and FNYEAQ. The CDR3 consists of 16 residues. Trimming cost V 2 bases and J 0 bases, with 11 bases left between them. The CDR3 bases are TGTGCCAGCAGCTTATCGGAGCCTTACTCTGGAAACACCATATATTTT. Its translation is CASSLSEPYSGNTIYF.

The rearrangement links TRBV2 to TRBJ2-2; D may be TRBD2 (5 bases). Trimming shortened V by 4 bases and J by 4 bases, and 10 bases separated the two germline ends. The CDR3 is 14 amino acids. CDR1 and CDR2 (germline): SNHLY, FYNNEI. CDR3 DNA: TGTGCCAGCAGTGGAGGGAGCGGCACCGGGGAGCTGTTTTTT. The encoded protein is CASSGGSGTGELFF. The whole variable domain, filled in from reference TRBV2 and TRBJ2-2, reads EPEVTQTPSHQVTQMGQEVILRCVPISNHLYFYWYRQILGQKVEFLVSFYNNEISEKSEIFDDQFSVERPDGSNFTLKIRSTKLEDSAMYFCASSGGSGTGELFFGEGSRLTVL.

V gene TRBV30 combines with J gene TRBJ1-4; no clear D. Germline CDR1 and CDR2: GTSNPN and SVGIG (reference sequence). The V end lost 0 bases, the J end lost 4 bases, and 12 bases lay between the germline ends. The CDR3 loop spans 15 amino acids. The DNA for the CDR3 is TGTGCCTGGAGTGTACCATCAGGTTATAATGAAAAACTGTTTTTT. This encodes CAWSVPSGYNEKLFF.

The sample holds one count of this clone. The V and J genes are TRBV3-1 (or the pseudogene TRBV3-2) and TRBJ1-6; D gene ambiguous. Trimming stripped 4 bases from V and 2 bases from J, with 12 bases between. Germline loops: CDR1 LGHDT, CDR2 YNNKEL (reference sequence). The CDR3 consists of 16 residues. The CDR3 protein is CASSRGGSPYNSPLHF. CDR3 in DNA: TGTGCCAGCAGCCGAGGAGGGTCCCCCTATAATTCACCCCTCCACTTT.

There are a few counts of this clone. This sequence joins TRBV5-4 and TRBJ1-6, with D possibly TRBD1 on 6 matching bases. V shed 4 bases and J shed 6 bases, with 17 bases lying between them. Looked up from germline, CDR1 is SGHNT and CDR2 is YYREEE (reference sequence). The CDR3 is made up of 16 amino acids. CDR3 in amino acids: CASSPIMGASNSPLHF. In nucleotides, the CDR3 is TGTGCCAGCAGCCCGATAATGGGGGCAAGTAATTCACCCCTCCACTTT. The full variable domain, rest sourced from reference TRBV5-4 and TRBJ1-6, is ETGVTQSPTHLIKTRGQQVTLRCSSQSGHNTVSWYQQALGQGPQFIFQYYREEENGRGNFPPRFSGLQFPNYSSELNVNALELDDSALYLCASSPIMGASNSPLHFGNGTRLTVT.

The rearrangement uses TRBV4-1 and TRBJ2-1, with D tentatively TRBD2 (5 bases). Germline values: CDR1 MGHRA, CDR2 YSYEKL. The V and J ends lost 6 bases and 3 bases respectively, with 21 bases between them. The length of the CDR3 is 17 residues. CDR3 loop: CASSVDGIRRLYNEQFF. As DNA, the CDR3 is TGCGCCAGCAGTGTGGACGGAATCAGGAGGCTCTACAATGAGCAGTTCTTC.

This clone was seen once. The CDR3, as DNA: TGTGCCACCAGTGATGCCCTAGCGGGGGGGCAAGAGACCCAGTACTTC. Its translation is CATSDALAGGQETQYF. This chain links TRBV24-1 with TRBJ2-5, with 12 bases matching TRBD2. The V and J ends lost 3 bases and 2 bases, in that order; junction bases with no gene match: 3. CDR3 length equals 16 residues. From germline, CDR1 is KGHDR and CDR2 SFDVKD.

The chain uses TRBV7-9 and TRBJ2-4; D possibly corresponds to TRBD1 (6 bases). The germline V gene encodes CDR1 SEHNR and CDR2 FQNEAQ (reference sequence). The V gene lost 1 base and the J gene lost 0 bases, with 10 bases spanning the gap. The CDR3 loop spans 16 amino acids. Written as DNA, the CDR3 is TGTGCCAGCAGCTTAGTTCAGGGGATAGCCAAAAACATTCAGTACTTC. It is translated as CASSLVQGIAKNIQYF.

The J gene is TRBJ1-4, the V gene TRBV5-1, with D hard to call. CDR3 length: 13 residues. The V end was cut by 4 bases, the J end by 7 bases, with 11 bases between. Germline-derived CDR1 and CDR2 are SGHRS and YFSETQ. In nucleotides, the CDR3 is TGCGCCAGCAGCGCCGATCCGGGTGAAAAACTGTTTTTT. Amino acids: CASSADPGEKLFF.

This rearrangement joins TRBV6-5 to TRBJ1-2, with a weak D call TRBD1 (5 bases). Germline CDR1 and CDR2: MNHEY and SVGAGI. Trimming took off 10 bases at V and 7 bases at J, with 13 bases between the two ends. The CDR3 runs 11 residues. The CDR3 sequence: CATRLRGGYTF. In DNA form, the CDR3 reads TGTGCCACCCGCCTTAGGGGTGGCTACACCTTC.

V and J are TRBV5-6 and TRBJ2-1, with 8 nucleotides matching TRBD2. Trimming took 3 bases from V and 9 from J; bases not matched to a gene: 2. Germline CDR1 and CDR2: SGHDT and YYEEEE. The CDR3 runs to 12 residues. CDR3 nucleotides: TGTGCCAGCAGCTGGACTAGCCCTGAGCAGTTCTTC. Residues: CASSWTSPEQFF.